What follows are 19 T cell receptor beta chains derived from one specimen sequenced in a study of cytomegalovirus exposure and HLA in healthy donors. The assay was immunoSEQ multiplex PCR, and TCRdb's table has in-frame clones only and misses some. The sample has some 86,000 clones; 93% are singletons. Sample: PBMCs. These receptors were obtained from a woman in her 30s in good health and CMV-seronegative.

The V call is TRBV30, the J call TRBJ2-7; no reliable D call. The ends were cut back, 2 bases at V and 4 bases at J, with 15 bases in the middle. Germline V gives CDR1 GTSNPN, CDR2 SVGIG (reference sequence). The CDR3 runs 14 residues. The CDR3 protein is CAWSLGGKAYEQYF. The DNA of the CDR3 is TGTGCCTGGAGTCTCGGCGGAAAGGCTTACGAGCAGTACTTC. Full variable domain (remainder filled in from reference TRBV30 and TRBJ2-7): SQTIHQWPATLVQPVGSPLSLECTVEGTSNPNLYWYRQAAGRGLQLLFYSVGIGQISSEVPQNLSASRPQDRQFILSSKKLLLSDSGFYLCAWSLGGKAYEQYFGPGTRLTVT.

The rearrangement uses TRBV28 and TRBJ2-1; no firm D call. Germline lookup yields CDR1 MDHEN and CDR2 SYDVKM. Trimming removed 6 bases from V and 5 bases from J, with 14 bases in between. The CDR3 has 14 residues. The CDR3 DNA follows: TGTGCCAGCAGAACCCCCGGCGGCCACAATGAGCAGTTCTTC. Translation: CASRTPGGHNEQFF.

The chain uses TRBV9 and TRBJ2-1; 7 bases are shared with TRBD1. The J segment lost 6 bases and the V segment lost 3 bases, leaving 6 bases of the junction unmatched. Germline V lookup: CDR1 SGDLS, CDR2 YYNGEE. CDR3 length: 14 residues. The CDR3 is CASSAGPGGNEQFF. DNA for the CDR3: TGTGCCAGCAGCGCGGGGCCAGGGGGCAATGAGCAGTTCTTC.

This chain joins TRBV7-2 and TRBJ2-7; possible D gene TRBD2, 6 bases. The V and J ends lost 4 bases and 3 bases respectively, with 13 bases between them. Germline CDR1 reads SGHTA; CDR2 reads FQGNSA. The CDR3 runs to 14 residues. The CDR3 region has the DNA TGTGCCAGCAGCTCTCGGACTATGGACTACGAGCAGTACTTC. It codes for CASSSRTMDYEQYF.

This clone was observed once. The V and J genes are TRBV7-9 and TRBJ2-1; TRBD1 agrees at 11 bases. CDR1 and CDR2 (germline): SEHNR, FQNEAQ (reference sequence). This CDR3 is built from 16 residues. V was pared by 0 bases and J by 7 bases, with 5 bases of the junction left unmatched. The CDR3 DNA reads TGTGCCAGCAGCTTAGCCTCCGGGACAGGGGGTAATGAGCAGTTCTTC. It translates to CASSLASGTGGNEQFF.

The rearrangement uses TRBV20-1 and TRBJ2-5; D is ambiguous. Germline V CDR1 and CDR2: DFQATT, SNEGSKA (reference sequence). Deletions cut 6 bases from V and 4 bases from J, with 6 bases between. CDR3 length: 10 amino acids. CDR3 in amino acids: CSAFRETQYF. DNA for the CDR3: TGCAGTGCCTTTCGAGAGACCCAGTACTTC.

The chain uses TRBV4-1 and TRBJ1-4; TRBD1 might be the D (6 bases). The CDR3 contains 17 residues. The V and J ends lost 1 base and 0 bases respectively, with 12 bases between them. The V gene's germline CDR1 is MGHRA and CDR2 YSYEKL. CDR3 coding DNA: TGCGCCAGCAGCCAAGTCCAGACAGGATCAACTAATGAAAAACTGTTTTTT. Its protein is CASSQVQTGSTNEKLFF.

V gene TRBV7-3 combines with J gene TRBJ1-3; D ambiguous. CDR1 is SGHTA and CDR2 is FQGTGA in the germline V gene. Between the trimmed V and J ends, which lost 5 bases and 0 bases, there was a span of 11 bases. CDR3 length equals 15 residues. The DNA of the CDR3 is TGTGCCAGCAGCCTCGGTGGGAGCTCTGGAAACACCATATATTTT. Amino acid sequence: CASSLGGSSGNTIYF.

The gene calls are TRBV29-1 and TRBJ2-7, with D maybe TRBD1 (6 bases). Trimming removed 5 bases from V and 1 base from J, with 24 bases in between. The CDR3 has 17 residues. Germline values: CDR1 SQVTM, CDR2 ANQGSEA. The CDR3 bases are TGCAGCGTTTTGAAGGTCGTGGGACCAGGGGCTTCCTACGAGCAGTACTTC. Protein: CSVLKVVGPGASYEQYF.

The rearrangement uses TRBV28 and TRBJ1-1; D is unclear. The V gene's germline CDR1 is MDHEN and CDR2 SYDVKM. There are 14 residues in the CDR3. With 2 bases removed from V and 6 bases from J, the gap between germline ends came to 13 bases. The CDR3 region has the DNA TGTGCCAGCAGTTTAATCGTTAAATTCGCTGAAGCTTTCTTT. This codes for CASSLIVKFAEAFF.

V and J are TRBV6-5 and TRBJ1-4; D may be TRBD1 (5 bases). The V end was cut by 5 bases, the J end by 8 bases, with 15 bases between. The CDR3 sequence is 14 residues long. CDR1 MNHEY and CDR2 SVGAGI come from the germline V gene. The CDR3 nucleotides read TGTGCCAGCAGTACTTGGGGGGTGGACGAAAAACTGTTTTTT. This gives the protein CASSTWGVDEKLFF.

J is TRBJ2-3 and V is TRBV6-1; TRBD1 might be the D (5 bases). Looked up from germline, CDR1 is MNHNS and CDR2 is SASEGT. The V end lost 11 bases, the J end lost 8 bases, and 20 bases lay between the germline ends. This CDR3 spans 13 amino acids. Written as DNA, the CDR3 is TGTGCCGGCTTGGGGCAGGACAAACTTACGCAGTATTTT. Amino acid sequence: CAGLGQDKLTQYF.

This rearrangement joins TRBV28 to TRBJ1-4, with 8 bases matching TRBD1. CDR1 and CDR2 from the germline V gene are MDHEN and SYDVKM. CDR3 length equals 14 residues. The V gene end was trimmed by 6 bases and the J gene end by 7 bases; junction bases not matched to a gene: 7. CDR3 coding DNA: TGTGCCAGCAGGTGGACAGGGTTGGGTGAAAAACTGTTTTTT. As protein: CASRWTGLGEKLFF.

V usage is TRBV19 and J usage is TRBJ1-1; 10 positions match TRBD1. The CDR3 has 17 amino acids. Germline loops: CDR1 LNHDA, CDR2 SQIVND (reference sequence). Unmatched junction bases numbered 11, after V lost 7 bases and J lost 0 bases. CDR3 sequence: CASNTFRTGGMNTEAFF. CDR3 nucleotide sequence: TGTGCCAGTAATACCTTCCGGACAGGGGGGATGAACACTGAAGCTTTCTTT.

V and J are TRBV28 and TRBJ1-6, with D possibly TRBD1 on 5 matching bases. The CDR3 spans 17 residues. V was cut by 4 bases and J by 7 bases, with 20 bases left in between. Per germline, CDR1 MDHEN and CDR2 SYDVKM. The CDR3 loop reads CASSSGGVTGENSPLHF. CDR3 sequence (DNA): TGTGCCAGCAGTTCGGGAGGCGTAACAGGAGAGAATTCACCCCTCCACTTT. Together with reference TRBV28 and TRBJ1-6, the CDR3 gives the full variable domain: DVKVTQSSRYLVKRTGEKVFLECVQDMDHENMFWYRQDPGLGLRLIYFSYDVKMKEKGDIPEGYSVSREKKERFSLILESASTNQTSMYLCASSSGGVTGENSPLHFGNGTRLTVT.

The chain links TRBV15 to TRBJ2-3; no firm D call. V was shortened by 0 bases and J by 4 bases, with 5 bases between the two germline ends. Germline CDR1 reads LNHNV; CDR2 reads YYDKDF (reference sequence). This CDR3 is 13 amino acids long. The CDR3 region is CATSRDRSDTQYF. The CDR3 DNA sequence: TGTGCCACCAGCAGAGATCGGTCAGATACGCAGTATTTT.

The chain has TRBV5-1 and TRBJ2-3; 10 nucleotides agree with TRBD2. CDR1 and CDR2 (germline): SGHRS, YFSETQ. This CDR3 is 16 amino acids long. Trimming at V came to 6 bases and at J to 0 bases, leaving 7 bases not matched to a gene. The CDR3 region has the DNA TGCGCCAGCACAGTACTAGCGGGGACTAGCACAGATACGCAGTATTTT. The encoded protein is CASTVLAGTSTDTQYF.

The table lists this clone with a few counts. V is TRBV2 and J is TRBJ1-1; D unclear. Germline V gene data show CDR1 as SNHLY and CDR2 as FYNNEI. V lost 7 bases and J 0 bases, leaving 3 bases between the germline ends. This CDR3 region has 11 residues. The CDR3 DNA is TGTGCCAGCACAGTGAACACTGAAGCTTTCTTT. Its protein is CASTVNTEAFF.

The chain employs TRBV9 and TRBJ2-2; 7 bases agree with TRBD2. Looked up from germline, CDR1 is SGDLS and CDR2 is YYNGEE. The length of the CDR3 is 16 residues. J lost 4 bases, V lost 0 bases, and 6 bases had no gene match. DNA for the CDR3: TGTGCCAGCAGCGTAGCTTGGGGGGGGACCACCGGGGAGCTGTTTTTT. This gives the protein CASSVAWGGTTGELFF.